This T cell receptor (beta chain) comes out of a study of CD8 T cells in Susac syndrome (dated by TCRdb to about 2019). For the study in its entirety: Of the Susac syndrome patients who were sequenced, fewer than 10 were in clinical remission while six had clinically active disease. At blood withdrawal, Susac syndrome patients were either therapy-naive, taking corticosteroids (in some cases with IVIg as well), or taking IVIg alone. Whether CD8+ T cell activation and differentiation in Susac syndrome was antigen driven was tested using repertoire sequencing. The study compared CD8+ T cell repertoire clonality among 12 healthy donors, 14 Susac syndrome patients and about 16 multiple sclerosis patients.

As encoded in the germline V gene, CDR1 is SGHRS while CDR2 is YFSETQ. V was cut back by 3 bases and J by 0 bases, leaving a gap of 16 bases between them. The CDR3 has 17 amino acids, counting the end cysteine and phenylalanine. The sequence is cut down to CDR3 DNA, 51 bases in frame from base 1. RNA was extracted with the RNeasy kit and 0.5 to 1 ug was reverse transcribed using random hexamers. The immunoSEQ multiplex PCR assay, which covers 54 Vbeta and 13 Jbeta segments, was used to amplify TCR beta CDR3 regions. PCR amplification bias was corrected by using a synthetic template baseline for primer optimization and computational correction. The study's own analysis went as follows. Reads were annotated to V, D and J genes per IMGT and analyzed with immunoSEQ Analyzer, keeping only productive sequences. Clonality was calculated as one minus the Shannon entropy normalized by log2 of the number of productive unique sequences. Public and private clones were assessed among the 100 most prevalent clones of each patient and control. Clones were defined as Susac-specific when absent from the healthy and MS cohorts, from about 970 published viral clones and from other ImmuneACCESS disease sequences. The raw public reads went through TCRdb reprocessing: fastp at Q25, MiXCR clone calling, in-frame beta chains kept. Entries that share a CDR3 protein sequence are merged under the most common genes and DNA. The V and J calls were not made by the authors but by TCRdb's processing. The sample data list some 130,000 distinct CDR3 sequences, and over 90% of these were observed just once. The ten largest clonotypes hold 0.18% of the sample.

Peripheral blood CD8+ and CD4+ T cells from healthy donors, Susac syndrome patients and multiple sclerosis patients were profiled using high-throughput TCR beta sequencing. Recently defined diagnostic criteria for definite or probable disease were met by the Susac syndrome patients. Bulk CD8+ and CD4+ T cells were purified by magnetic negative isolation, while CD8+ TEMRA cells were enriched using FACS. Blood was collected in EDTA tubes and processed within 24 hours, with PBMCs isolated through density gradient centrifugation. PBMCs intended for TCR sequencing were cryopreserved in liquid nitrogen and thawed later in a water bath at 37 degrees C. Purity of sorted or isolated CD4+, CD8+ and CD8+ TEMRA cells was at least 90%. Results and caveats for the whole study, not just this receptor: The TCR sequencing and HLA analysis was acknowledged to have included a relatively small number of individuals. Clonal expansion was seen in Susac syndrome CD8+ repertoires, peaking in CD8+ TEMRA cells and being greater in clinically active patients than in remitting ones. Around 15 Susac-specific public clones were identified in the total CD8+ repertoire, and four to six Susac-specific public clones were identified in the CD8+ TEMRA repertoire.

In regard to this clonotype: This receptor's antigen is unknown. No per-base quality is available; no much larger clone lies one base away.

Input material: CD8+ T cells from PBMCs. This chain is built from TRBV5-1 and TRBJ2-1; TRBD2 might be the D gene, on 6 matching bases. This clonotype originated in a human donor with Susac syndrome. The base sequence is TGCGCCAGCAGCTACCCGATGGACGGGAGCTCCTACAATGAGCAGTTCTTC. Protein translation: CASSYPMDGSSYNEQFF.